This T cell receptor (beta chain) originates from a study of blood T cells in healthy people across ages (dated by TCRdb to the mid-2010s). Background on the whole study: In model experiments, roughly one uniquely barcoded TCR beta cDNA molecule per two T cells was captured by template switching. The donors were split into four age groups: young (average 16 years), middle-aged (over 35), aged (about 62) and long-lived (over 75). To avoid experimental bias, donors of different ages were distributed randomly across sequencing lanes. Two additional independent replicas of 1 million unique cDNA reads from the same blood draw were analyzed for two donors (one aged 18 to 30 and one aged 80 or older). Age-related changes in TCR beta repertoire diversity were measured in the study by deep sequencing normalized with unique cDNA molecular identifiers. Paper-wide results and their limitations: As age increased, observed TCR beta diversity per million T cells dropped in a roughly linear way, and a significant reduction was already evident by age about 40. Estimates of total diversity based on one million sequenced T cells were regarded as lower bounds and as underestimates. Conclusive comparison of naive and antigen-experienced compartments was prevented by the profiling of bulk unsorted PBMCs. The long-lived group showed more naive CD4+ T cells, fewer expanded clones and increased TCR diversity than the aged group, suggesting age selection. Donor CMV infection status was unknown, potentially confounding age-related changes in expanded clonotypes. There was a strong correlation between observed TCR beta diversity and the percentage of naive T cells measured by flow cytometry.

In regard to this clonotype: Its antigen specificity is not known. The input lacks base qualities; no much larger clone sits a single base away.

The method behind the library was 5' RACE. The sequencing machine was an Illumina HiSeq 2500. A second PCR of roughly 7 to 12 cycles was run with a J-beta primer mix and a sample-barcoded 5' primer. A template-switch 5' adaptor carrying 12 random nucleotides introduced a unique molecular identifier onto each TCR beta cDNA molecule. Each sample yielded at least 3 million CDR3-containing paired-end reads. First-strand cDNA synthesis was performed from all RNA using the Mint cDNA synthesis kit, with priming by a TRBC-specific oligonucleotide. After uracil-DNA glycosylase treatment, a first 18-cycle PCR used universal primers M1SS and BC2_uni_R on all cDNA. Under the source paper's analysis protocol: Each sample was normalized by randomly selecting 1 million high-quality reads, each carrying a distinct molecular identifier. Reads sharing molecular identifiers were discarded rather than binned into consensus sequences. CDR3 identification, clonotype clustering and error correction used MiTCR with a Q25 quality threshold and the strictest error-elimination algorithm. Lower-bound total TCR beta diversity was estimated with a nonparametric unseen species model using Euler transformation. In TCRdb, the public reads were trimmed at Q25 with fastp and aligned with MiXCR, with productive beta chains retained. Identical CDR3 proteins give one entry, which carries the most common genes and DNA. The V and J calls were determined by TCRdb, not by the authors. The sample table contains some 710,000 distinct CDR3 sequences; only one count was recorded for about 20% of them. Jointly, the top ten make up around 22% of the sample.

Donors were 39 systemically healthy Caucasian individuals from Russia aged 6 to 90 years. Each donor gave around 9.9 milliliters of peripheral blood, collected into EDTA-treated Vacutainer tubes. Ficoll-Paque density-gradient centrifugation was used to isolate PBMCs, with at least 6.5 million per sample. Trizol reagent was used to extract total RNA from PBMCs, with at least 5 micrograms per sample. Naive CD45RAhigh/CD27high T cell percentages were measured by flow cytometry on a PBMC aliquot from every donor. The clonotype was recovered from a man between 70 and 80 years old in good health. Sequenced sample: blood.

The CDR3 reads CASSKPMSIYTEAFF. The DNA reads as follows: TGTGCCAGCAGCAAGCCTATGAGCATCTACACTGAAGCTTTCTTT. In this chain, TRBV7-9 is recombined with TRBJ1-1; the D gene identity is not certain. The CDR3 spans 15 residues, from the cysteine through the phenylalanine. The entry retains the CDR3 DNA only, 45 bases that are in frame from base 1. V is clipped by 5 bases and J by 3 bases, and the sequence between their germline boundaries is 16 bases long. According to the germline V gene (reference sequence), CDR1 reads SEHNR and CDR2 reads FQNEAQ.